The rows below give T cell receptor beta chains drawn from one sample of a study of early T cells in non-severe SARS-CoV-2 infection. TCRdb itself ran the 5' RACE reads through MiXCR, one entry per CDR3 protein. Of about 66,000 distinct CDR3 sequences listed, roughly 13% were seen once; the top ten hold 7.5% to 9%. The sample was whole blood. The source of these receptors is an adult who was a healthcare worker with PCR-confirmed SARS-CoV-2 infection or an uninfected control (not recorded which). The CDR3 runs from the conserved cysteine through the conserved F or W. The order of the fields is V gene, J gene, D gene, clone size, CDR3 protein, CDR3 DNA. D genes are given only for firm matches. Some rows mark clone size as missing; the rest say once, few, many or name a class of expanded clone.

TRBV6-2/TRBV6-3	TRBJ1-1	NA	few	CASSYRGRSRTEAFF	TGTGCCAGCAGTTACCGGGGTAGGAGCAGGACTGAAGCTTTCTTT
TRBV5-6	TRBJ1-1	NA	NA	CASSPGADTEAFF	TGTGCCAGCAGCCCAGGAGCGGACACTGAAGCTTTCTTT
TRBV2	TRBJ1-3	TRBD1	NA	CASSPGQGADTIYF	TGTGCCAGCAGTCCGGGACAGGGGGCAGACACCATATATTTT
TRBV6-5	TRBJ2-2	TRBD1	NA	CASSYSTGTNTGELFF	TGTGCCAGCAGTTACTCGACAGGGACGAACACCGGGGAGCTGTTTTTT
TRBV12-3/TRBV12-4	TRBJ2-7	NA	NA	CASTKGSHEQYF	TGTGCCAGCACCAAGGGGTCCCACGAGCAGTACTTC
TRBV28	TRBJ2-7	NA	few	CAIQGLPYEQYF	TGTGCTATTCAGGGATTGCCCTACGAGCAGTACTTC
TRBV7-2	TRBJ2-2	NA	many	CASSSDRNTGELFF	TGTGCCAGCAGCTCCGACAGGAACACCGGGGAGCTGTTTTTT
TRBV4-3	TRBJ2-2	NA	NA	CASSQDTQTTGELFF	TGCGCCAGCAGCCAAGATACGCAGACCACCGGGGAGCTGTTTTTT
TRBV20-1	TRBJ2-5	TRBD1	many	CSAREWSPGQGETQYF	TGCAGTGCTAGAGAGTGGTCTCCGGGACAGGGGGAGACCCAGTACTTC
TRBV5-1	TRBJ2-1	TRBD2	NA	CASSTFLSGRAGNEQFF	TGCGCCAGCAGCACCTTCTTGAGCGGGAGGGCCGGAAATGAGCAGTTCTTC
TRBV20-1	TRBJ2-7	TRBD2	many	CSALIPSGRAGEQYF	TGCAGTGCCTTGATACCTAGCGGGAGGGCCGGCGAGCAGTACTTC
TRBV2	TRBJ2-1	NA	few	CASSATGYNEQFF	TGTGCCAGCAGCGCAACAGGCTACAATGAGCAGTTCTTC
TRBV29-1	TRBJ1-1	NA	few	CSVPEVGNTEAFF	TGCAGCGTCCCCGAAGTAGGGAACACTGAAGCTTTCTTT
TRBV29-1	TRBJ2-1	NA	few	CSVQLGGKQFF	TGCAGCGTCCAACTTGGCGGTAAGCAGTTCTTC
TRBV6-5	TRBJ1-4	NA	many	CASSPRGPGEKLFF	TGTGCCAGCAGCCCAAGGGGCCCGGGAGAAAAACTGTTTTTT
TRBV29-1	TRBJ2-1	NA	few	CSGGEGGGPYNEQFF	TGCAGCGGCGGAGAAGGGGGTGGACCGTACAATGAGCAGTTCTTC
TRBV6-6	TRBJ2-7	TRBD2	few	CASSYALGGSSYEQYF	TGTGCCAGCAGTTACGCTTTGGGCGGGAGCAGTTACGAGCAGTACTTC
TRBV7-9	TRBJ2-6	NA	few	CASSLTGRHSGANVLTF	TGTGCCAGCAGCTTAACGGGCAGACACTCTGGGGCCAACGTCCTGACTTTC
TRBV7-8	TRBJ2-5	TRBD2	NA	CASSLARGETQYF	TGTGCCAGCAGCTTAGCGCGGGGGGAGACCCAGTACTTC
TRBV5-1	TRBJ2-3	NA	few	CASSIPLGTDTQYF	TGCGCCAGCAGCATCCCCCTAGGCACAGATACGCAGTATTTT
TRBV5-1	TRBJ2-1	NA	NA	CASSLQNSYNEQFF	TGCGCCAGCAGCTTACAAAACTCCTACAATGAGCAGTTCTTC
TRBV13	TRBJ2-3	NA	few	CASSLSEGSTDTQYF	TGTGCCAGCAGCTTGTCGGAGGGAAGCACAGATACGCAGTATTTT
TRBV7-8	TRBJ1-1	NA	many	CASSSTNYGGNTEAFF	TGTGCCAGCAGCTCCACAAATTATGGGGGGAACACTGAAGCTTTCTTT
TRBV7-3	TRBJ1-2	NA	many	CASSSAPGALGYTF	TGTGCCAGCAGCTCCGCCCCGGGGGCGCTCGGCTACACCTTC
TRBV19	TRBJ2-2	NA	few	CASTKNTGELFF	TGTGCCAGTACTAAGAACACCGGGGAGCTGTTTTTT
TRBV3-1	TRBJ2-3	NA	NA	CASSQEQRHTQYF	TGTGCCAGCAGCCAAGAGCAGCGGCATACGCAGTATTTT
TRBV6-5	TRBJ2-1	NA	many	CASSYSLLAPYNEQFF	TGTGCCAGCAGTTACTCTCTCCTTGCACCCTACAATGAGCAGTTCTTC
TRBV30	TRBJ1-5	NA	many	CAWSNTPSRNQPQHF	TGTGCCTGGAGTAACACCCCATCCCGCAATCAGCCCCAGCATTTT
TRBV7-9	TRBJ2-1	NA	few	CASSLVSSEQFF	TGTGCCAGCAGCTTAGTATCCAGTGAGCAGTTCTTC
TRBV14	TRBJ2-4	NA	many	CASSQDVLAKNIQYF	TGTGCCAGCAGCCAAGATGTGCTAGCCAAAAACATTCAGTACTTC
TRBV6-2/TRBV6-3	TRBJ2-1	NA	NA	CASTDRPNEQFF	TGTGCCAGCACCGACCGCCCCAATGAGCAGTTCTTC
TRBV6-1	TRBJ2-1	NA	NA	CASSETGQAGNEQFF	TGTGCCAGCAGTGAAACGGGGCAGGCGGGGAATGAGCAGTTCTTC
TRBV6-5	TRBJ2-2	TRBD1	few	CASNGQGITGELFF	TGTGCCAGCAATGGACAGGGTATTACCGGGGAGCTGTTTTTT
TRBV19	TRBJ2-1	NA	NA	CASSMTRPGPYNEQFF	TGTGCCAGTAGTATGACCCGACCAGGCCCCTACAATGAGCAGTTCTTC
TRBV6-1	TRBJ2-1	NA	NA	CASSDWGAYNEQFF	TGTGCCAGCAGTGATTGGGGGGCCTACAATGAGCAGTTCTTC
TRBV6-5	TRBJ2-3	TRBD2	NA	CASSTSADTQYF	TGTGCCAGCAGCACTAGCGCAGATACGCAGTATTTT
TRBV7-8	TRBJ2-7	TRBD2	few	CASSQGTSGSPLYEQYF	TGTGCCAGCAGCCAGGGGACTAGCGGGAGCCCCCTCTACGAGCAGTACTTC
TRBV29-1	TRBJ2-1	NA	NA	CSARDYNEQFF	TGCAGCGCTCGGGACTACAATGAGCAGTTCTTC
TRBV7-3	TRBJ2-3	NA	few	CASSSQGGRTDTQYF	TGTGCCAGCAGCTCTCAGGGGGGCCGCACAGATACGCAGTATTTT
TRBV28	TRBJ2-3	TRBD2	many	CASRGTSSGSTDTQYF	TGTGCCAGCAGGGGAACCTCTAGCGGGAGCACAGATACGCAGTATTTT
TRBV20-1	TRBJ2-7	TRBD2	few	CSARSLAGASYEQYF	TGCAGTGCTAGATCCTTAGCGGGTGCCTCCTACGAGCAGTACTTC
TRBV12-3/TRBV12-4	TRBJ1-2	NA	few	CASSLGGDPPNGYTF	TGTGCCAGCAGTTTAGGGGGGGACCCACCAAATGGCTACACCTTC
TRBV6-1	TRBJ2-3	TRBD2	NA	CASSEIGGRSFITDTQYF	TGTGCCAGCAGTGAAATAGGCGGGAGATCCTTTATCACAGATACGCAGTATTTT
TRBV3-1	TRBJ2-7	TRBD2	large	CASSQGLAGLYEQYF	TGTGCCAGCAGCCAAGGACTAGCGGGACTCTACGAGCAGTACTTC
TRBV29-1	TRBJ1-3	NA	few	CSVTSDGNTIYF	TGCAGCGTTACGTCTGATGGAAACACCATATATTTT
TRBV7-6	TRBJ2-2	TRBD1	few	CASSLGGTGGSGELFF	TGTGCCAGCAGCTTAGGCGGGACAGGGGGCTCCGGGGAGCTGTTTTTT
TRBV29-1	TRBJ2-1	NA	many	CSGLGQGSYNEQFF	TGCAGTGGATTGGGACAAGGCTCCTACAATGAGCAGTTCTTC
TRBV20-1	TRBJ2-7	TRBD2	NA	CSASGLLANRQEQYF	TGCAGTGCTAGTGGGCTACTAGCGAATCGGCAGGAGCAGTACTTC
TRBV18	TRBJ2-4	NA	NA	CASSPPGGRKNIQYF	TGTGCCAGCTCACCACCAGGGGGACGCAAAAACATTCAGTACTTC
TRBV7-2	TRBJ2-1	NA	NA	CASSFDVYNEQFF	TGTGCCAGCAGCTTTGACGTCTACAATGAGCAGTTCTTC
TRBV28	TRBJ1-2	NA	few	CASTKTANYGYTF	TGTGCCAGCACCAAGACAGCTAACTATGGCTACACCTTC
TRBV4-2	TRBJ2-1	TRBD2	few	CASSQGELAGLGNEQFF	TGTGCCAGCAGCCAAGGCGAATTAGCGGGATTGGGCAATGAGCAGTTCTTC
TRBV5-5	TRBJ2-7	NA	many	CASSFQGGIPYEQYF	TGTGCCAGCAGCTTTCAGGGGGGCATCCCCTACGAGCAGTACTTC